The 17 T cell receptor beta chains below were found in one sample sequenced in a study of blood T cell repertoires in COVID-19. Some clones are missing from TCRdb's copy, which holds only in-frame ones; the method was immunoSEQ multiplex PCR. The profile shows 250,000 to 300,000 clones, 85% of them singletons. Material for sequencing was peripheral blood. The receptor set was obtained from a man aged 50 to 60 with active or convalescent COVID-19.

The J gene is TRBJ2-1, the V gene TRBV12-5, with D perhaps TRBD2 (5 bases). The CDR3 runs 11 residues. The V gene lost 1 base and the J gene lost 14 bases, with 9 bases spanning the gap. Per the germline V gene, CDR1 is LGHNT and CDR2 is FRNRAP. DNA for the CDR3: TGTGCTAGTGGTTTGGGGGGAGAGGAGTTCTTC. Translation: CASGLGGEEFF.

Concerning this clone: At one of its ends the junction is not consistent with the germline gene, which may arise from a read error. The DNA for the CDR3 is TGTGCTAGCAGCTTGATAGGGGGAGATACGCAGTATTTT. Amino acids: CASSLIGGDTQYF. The chain links TRBV7-7 to TRBJ2-3; D may be TRBD1 (6 bases). This CDR3 contains 13 residues. Germline CDR1 SSHAT, CDR2 FNYEAQ (reference sequence).

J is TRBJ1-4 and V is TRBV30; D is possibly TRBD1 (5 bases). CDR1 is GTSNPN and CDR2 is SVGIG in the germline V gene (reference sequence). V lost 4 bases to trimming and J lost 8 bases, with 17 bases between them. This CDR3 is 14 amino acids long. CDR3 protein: CAWNQGSSLEKLFF. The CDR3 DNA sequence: TGTGCCTGGAACCAGGGATCATCGCTCGAAAAACTGTTTTTT.

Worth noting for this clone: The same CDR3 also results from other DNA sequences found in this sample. The DNA for the CDR3 is TGCGCCAGCAGCTTGGGCCAGACCTACAATGAGCAGTTCTTC. This gives the protein CASSLGQTYNEQFF. This sequence joins TRBV5-1 and TRBJ2-1; D is uncertain. V lost 0 bases, J lost 2 bases, and 6 bases lay in between. CDR3 length: 14 residues. Germline CDR1 is SGHRS and CDR2 is YFSETQ. The full variable domain, its missing parts supplied by reference TRBV5-1 and TRBJ2-1, is KAGVTQTPRYLIKTRGQQVTLSCSPISGHRSVSWYQQTPGQGLQFLFEYFSETQRNKGNFPGRFSGRQFSNSRSEMNVSTLELGDSALYLCASSLGQTYNEQFFGPGTRLTVL.

CDR3 in DNA: TGTGCCAGCAGCGTAGAGCTAGCGGGGCGGAGTGGCGATGAGCAGTTCTTC. Residues: CASSVELAGRSGDEQFF. This rearrangement joins TRBV9 to TRBJ2-1; 9 bases match TRBD2. Germline trimming cut 0 bases from V and 8 bases from J; bases unmatched to any gene: 12. Germline V gene lookup returns CDR1 SGDLS and CDR2 YYNGEE. The CDR3 extends over 17 amino acids.

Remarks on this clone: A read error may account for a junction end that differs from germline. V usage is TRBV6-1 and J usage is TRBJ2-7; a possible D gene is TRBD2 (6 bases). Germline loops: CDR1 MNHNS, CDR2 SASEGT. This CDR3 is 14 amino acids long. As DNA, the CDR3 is TGTGCCAGCAGAGAAGTAGCGGTCATCTACGAGCAGTACTTC. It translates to CASREVAVIYEQYF.

The CDR3 spells CASSPAGTRGTGELFF. Written as DNA, the CDR3 is TGCGCCAGCAGCCCCGCGGGGACTAGGGGTACCGGGGAGCTGTTTTTT. The V call is TRBV5-1, the J call TRBJ2-2, with 8 nucleotides matching TRBD2. The V gene's germline CDR1 is SGHRS and CDR2 YFSETQ. The V gene end was trimmed by 4 bases and the J gene end by 5 bases; junction bases not matched to a gene: 10. This CDR3 is built from 16 residues.

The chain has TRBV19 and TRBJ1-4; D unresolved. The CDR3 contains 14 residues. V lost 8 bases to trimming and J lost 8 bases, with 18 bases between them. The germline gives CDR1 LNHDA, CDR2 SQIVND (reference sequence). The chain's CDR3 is CASSSQRGDEKLFF. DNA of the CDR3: TGTGCCAGTTCCTCCCAACGCGGCGACGAAAAACTGTTTTTT.

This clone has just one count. Here the CDR3 reads CASSPRGVLNEKLFF. The CDR3 coding sequence is TGTGCCAGCTCACCTCGGGGGGTCCTTAATGAAAAACTGTTTTTT. The J gene is TRBJ1-4, the V gene TRBV18, with D possibly matching TRBD1 (5 bases). Per the germline V gene, CDR1 is KGHSH and CDR2 is LQKENI. This CDR3 contains 15 residues. Trimming pared 3 bases from V and 4 bases from J, leaving 12 bases between. The whole variable domain, remainder taken from reference TRBV18 and TRBJ1-4, is NAGVMQNPRHLVRRRGQEARLRCSPMKGHSHVYWYRQLPEEGLKFMVYLQKENIIDESGMPKERFSAEFPKEGPSILRIQQVVRGDSAAYFCASSPRGVLNEKLFFGSGTQLSVL.

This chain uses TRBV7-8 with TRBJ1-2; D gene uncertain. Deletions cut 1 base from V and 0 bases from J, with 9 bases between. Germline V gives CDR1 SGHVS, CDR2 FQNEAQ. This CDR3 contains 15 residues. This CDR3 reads CASSLDGTANYGYTF. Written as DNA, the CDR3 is TGTGCCAGCAGCTTAGACGGCACAGCTAACTATGGCTACACCTTC.

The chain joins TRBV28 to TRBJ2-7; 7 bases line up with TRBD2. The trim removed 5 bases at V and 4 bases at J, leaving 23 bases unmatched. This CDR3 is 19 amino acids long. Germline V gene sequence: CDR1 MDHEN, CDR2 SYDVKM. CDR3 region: CASSDLGVTSRPTPYEQYF. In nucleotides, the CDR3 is TGTGCCAGCAGTGACCTAGGCGTGACTAGCCGACCGACGCCATACGAGCAGTACTTC. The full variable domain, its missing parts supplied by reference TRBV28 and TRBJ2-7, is DVKVTQSSRYLVKRTGEKVFLECVQDMDHENMFWYRQDPGLGLRLIYFSYDVKMKEKGDIPEGYSVSREKKERFSLILESASTNQTSMYLCASSDLGVTSRPTPYEQYFGPGTRLTVT.

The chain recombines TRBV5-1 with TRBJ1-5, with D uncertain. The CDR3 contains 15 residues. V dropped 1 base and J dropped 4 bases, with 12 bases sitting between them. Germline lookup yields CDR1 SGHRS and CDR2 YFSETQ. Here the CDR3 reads CASSLWTGDNQPQHF. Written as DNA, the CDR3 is TGCGCCAGCAGCTTGTGGACCGGGGATAATCAGCCCCAGCATTTT.

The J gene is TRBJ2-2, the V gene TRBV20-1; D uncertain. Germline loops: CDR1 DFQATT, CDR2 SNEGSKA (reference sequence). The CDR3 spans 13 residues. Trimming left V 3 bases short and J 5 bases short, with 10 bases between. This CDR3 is CSASNTDTGELFF. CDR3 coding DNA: TGCAGTGCTAGTAACACAGATACCGGGGAGCTGTTTTTT.

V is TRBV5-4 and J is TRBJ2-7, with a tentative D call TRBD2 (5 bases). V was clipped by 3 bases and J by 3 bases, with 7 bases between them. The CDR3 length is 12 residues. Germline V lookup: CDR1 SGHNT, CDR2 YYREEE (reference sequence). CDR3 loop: CASSSRGYEQYF. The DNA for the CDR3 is TGTGCCAGCAGCTCCCGGGGCTACGAGCAGTACTTC.

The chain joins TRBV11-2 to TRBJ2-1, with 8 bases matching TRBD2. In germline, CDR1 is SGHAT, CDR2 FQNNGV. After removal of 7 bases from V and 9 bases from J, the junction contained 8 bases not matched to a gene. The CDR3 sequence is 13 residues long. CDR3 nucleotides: TGTGCCAGCAAAGGACCGGGAGGGGTTGAGCAGTTCTTC. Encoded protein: CASKGPGGVEQFF.

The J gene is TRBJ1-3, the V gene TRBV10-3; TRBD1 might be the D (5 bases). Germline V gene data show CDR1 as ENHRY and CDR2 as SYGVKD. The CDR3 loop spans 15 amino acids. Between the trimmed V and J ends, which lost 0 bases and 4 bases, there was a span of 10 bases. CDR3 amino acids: CAISESQGSGNTIYF. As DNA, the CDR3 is TGTGCCATCAGTGAGTCGCAGGGCTCCGGAAACACCATATATTTT.

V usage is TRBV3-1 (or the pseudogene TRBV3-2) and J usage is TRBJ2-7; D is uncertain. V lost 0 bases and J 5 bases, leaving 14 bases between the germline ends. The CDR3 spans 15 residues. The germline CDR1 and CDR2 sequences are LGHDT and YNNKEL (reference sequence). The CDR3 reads CASSQEGWASHEQYF. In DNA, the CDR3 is TGTGCCAGCAGCCAAGAAGGTTGGGCGAGCCACGAGCAGTACTTC.